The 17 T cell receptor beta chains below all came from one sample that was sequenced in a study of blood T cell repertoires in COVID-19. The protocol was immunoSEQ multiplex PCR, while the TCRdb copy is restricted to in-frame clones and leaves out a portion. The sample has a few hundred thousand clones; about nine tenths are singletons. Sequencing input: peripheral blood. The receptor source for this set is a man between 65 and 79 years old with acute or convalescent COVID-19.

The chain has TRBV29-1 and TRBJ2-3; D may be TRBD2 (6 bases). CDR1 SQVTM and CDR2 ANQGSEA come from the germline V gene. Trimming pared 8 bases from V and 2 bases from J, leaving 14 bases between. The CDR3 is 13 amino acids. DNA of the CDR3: TGCAGCTTCAGGAGGGCGCCCACAGATACGCAGTATTTT. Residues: CSFRRAPTDTQYF.

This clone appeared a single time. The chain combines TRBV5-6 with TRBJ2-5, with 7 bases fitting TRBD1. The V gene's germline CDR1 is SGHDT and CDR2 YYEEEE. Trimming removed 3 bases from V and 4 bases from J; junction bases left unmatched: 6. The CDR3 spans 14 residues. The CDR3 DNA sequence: TGTGCCAGCAGCTCAACAGGGGTGGGAGAGACCCAGTACTTC. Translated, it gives CASSSTGVGETQYF.

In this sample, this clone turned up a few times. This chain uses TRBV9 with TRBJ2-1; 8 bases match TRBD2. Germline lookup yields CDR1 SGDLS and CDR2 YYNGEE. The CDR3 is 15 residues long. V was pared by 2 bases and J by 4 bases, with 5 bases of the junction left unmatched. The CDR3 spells CASSVSGADYNEQFF. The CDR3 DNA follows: TGTGCCAGCAGCGTTAGCGGGGCAGATTACAATGAGCAGTTCTTC.

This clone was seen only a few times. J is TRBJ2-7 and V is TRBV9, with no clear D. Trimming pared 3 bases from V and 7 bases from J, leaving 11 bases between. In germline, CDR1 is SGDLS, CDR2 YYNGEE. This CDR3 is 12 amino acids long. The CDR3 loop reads CASSGSIGEQYF. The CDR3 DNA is TGTGCCAGCAGCGGGAGCATTGGGGAGCAGTACTTC.

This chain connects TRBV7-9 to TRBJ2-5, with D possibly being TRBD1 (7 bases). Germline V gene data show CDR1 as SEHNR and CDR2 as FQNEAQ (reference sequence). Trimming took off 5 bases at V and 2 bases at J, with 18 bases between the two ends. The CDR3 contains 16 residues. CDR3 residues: CASSPLSTGRQETQYF. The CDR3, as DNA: TGTGCCAGCAGCCCCCTATCGACAGGGAGGCAAGAGACCCAGTACTTC.

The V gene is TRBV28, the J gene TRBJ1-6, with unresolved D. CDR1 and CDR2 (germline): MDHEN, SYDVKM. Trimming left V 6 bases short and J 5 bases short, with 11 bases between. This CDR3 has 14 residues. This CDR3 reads CASRDAVDNSPLHF. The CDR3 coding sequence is TGTGCCAGCAGGGATGCGGTTGATAATTCACCCCTCCACTTT.

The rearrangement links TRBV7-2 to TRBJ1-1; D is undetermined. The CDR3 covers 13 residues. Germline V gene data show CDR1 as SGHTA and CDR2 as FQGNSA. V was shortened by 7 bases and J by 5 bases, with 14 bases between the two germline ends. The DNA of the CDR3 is TGTGCCAGCAAGGCCGGAGCTAATACTGAAGCTTTCTTT. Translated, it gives CASKAGANTEAFF.

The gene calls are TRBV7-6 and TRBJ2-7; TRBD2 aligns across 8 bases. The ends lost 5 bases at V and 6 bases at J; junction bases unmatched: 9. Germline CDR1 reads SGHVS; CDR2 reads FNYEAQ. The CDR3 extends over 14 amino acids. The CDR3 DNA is TGTGCCAGCAGCCCGGGGGGGAGCAAGGGCGAGCAGTACTTC. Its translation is CASSPGGSKGEQYF.

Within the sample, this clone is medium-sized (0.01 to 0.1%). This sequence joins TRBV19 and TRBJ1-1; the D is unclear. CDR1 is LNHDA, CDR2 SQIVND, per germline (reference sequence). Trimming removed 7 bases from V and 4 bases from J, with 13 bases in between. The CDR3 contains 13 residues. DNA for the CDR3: TGTGCCAGTATCAGCAGTGAGGGCACTGAAGCTTTCTTT. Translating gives CASISSEGTEAFF. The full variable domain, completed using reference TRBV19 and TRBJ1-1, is DGGITQSPKYLFRKEGQNVTLSCEQNLNHDAMYWYRQDPGQGLRLIYYSQIVNDFQKGDIAEGYSVSREKKESFPLTVTSAQKNPTAFYLCASISSEGTEAFFGQGTRLTVV.

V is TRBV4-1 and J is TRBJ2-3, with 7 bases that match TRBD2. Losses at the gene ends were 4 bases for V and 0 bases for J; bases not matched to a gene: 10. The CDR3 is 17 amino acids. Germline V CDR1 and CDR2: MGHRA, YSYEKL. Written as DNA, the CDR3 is TGCGCCAGCAGCCCTCGGCCTAGCGGCCCTAGCACAGATACGCAGTATTTT. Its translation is CASSPRPSGPSTDTQYF.

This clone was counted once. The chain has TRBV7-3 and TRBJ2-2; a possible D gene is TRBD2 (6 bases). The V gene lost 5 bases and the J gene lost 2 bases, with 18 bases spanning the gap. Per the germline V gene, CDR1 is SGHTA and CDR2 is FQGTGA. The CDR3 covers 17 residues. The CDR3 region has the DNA TGTGCCAGCAGCAGGTCGATAGCGGATATTAACACCGGGGAGCTGTTTTTT. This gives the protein CASSRSIADINTGELFF.

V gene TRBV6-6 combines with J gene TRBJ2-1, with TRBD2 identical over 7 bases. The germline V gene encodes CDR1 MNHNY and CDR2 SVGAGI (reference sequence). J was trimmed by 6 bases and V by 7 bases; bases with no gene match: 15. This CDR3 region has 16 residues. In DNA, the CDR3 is TGTGCCAGCACCTATAATTCCGGCCCGGGGGGCAATGAGCAGTTCTTC. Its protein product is CASTYNSGPGGNEQFF.

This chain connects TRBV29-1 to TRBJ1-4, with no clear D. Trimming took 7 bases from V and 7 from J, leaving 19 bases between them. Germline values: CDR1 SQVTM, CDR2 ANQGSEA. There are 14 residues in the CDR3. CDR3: CSAGPGGSSEKLFF. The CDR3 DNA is TGCAGCGCCGGCCCGGGTGGGTCGTCTGAAAAACTGTTTTTT.

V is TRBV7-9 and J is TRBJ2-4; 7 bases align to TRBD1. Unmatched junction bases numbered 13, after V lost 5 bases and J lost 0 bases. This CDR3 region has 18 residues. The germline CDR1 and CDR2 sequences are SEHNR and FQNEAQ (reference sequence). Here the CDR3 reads CASSIGTAASTAKNIQYF. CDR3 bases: TGTGCCAGCAGCATCGGGACAGCCGCTTCAACAGCCAAAAACATTCAGTACTTC. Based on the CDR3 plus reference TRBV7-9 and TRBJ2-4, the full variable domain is DTGVSQNPRHKITKRGQNVTFRCDPISEHNRLYWYRQTLGQGPEFLTYFQNEAQLEKSRLLSDRFSAERPKGSFSTLEIQRTEQGDSAMYLCASSIGTAASTAKNIQYFGAGTRLSVL.

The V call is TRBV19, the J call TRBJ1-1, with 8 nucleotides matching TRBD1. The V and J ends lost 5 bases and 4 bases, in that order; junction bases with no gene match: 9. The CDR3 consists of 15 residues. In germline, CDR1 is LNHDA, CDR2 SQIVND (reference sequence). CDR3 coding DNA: TGTGCCAGTAGTGTCCGGGACAGGAGGGGCACTGAAGCTTTCTTT. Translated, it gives CASSVRDRRGTEAFF.

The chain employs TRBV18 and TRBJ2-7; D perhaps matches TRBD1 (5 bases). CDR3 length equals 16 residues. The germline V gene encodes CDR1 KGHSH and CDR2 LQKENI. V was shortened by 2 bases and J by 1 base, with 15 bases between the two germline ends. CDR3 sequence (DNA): TGTGCCAGCTCACCATTGCGGACATACCAATCCTACGAGCAGTACTTC. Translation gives CASSPLRTYQSYEQYF.

CDR3 in amino acids: CASSLLGSSGANVLTF. In DNA, the CDR3 is TGCGCCAGCAGCTTGCTCGGGAGCTCTGGGGCCAACGTCCTGACTTTC. The rearrangement uses TRBV5-1 and TRBJ2-6; perhaps TRBD2 as D (6 bases). Between the trimmed V and J ends, which lost 1 base and 0 bases, there was a span of 8 bases. Germline CDR1 is SGHRS and CDR2 is YFSETQ. The CDR3 has 16 amino acids.